These T cell receptor beta chains were read from a single sample in a study of tissue T cells after allogeneic stem cell transplantation. Measured with immunoSEQ multiplex PCR; TCRdb has only the in-frame clones, and not every one. The table lists under 7,000 clones, 55% to 75% of them singletons. This specimen was tissue from the rectum, taken at autopsy. The source is a woman aged 18-49 years with breast cancer. The CDR3 runs from the conserved cysteine through the conserved F or W. A D gene is named only where the DNA matches it firmly. Some rows mark clone size as missing; the rest say once, few, many or name a class of expanded clone.

clone_size	cdr3_length	v_call	d_call	j_call	cdr3_aa	cdr3_nt
-	13	TRBV4-3	-	TRBJ2-1	CASSQGMNNEQFF	TGCGCCAGCAGCCAAGGTATGAACAATGAGCAGTTCTTC
-	13	TRBV19	-	TRBJ1-1	CASSISENTEAFF	TGTGCCAGTAGTATCAGCGAGAACACTGAAGCTTTCTTT
-	17	TRBV5-1	TRBD2	TRBJ2-3	CASSGGLAGGGTDTQYF	TGCGCCAGCAGCGGGGGACTAGCGGGAGGGGGCACAGATACGCAGTATTTT
-	14	TRBV7-2	-	TRBJ2-7	CASSPSRNRYEQYF	TGTGCCAGCAGCCCCTCAAGAAATCGATACGAGCAGTACTTC
-	15	TRBV4-3	-	TRBJ2-2	CASSQDYPNTGELFF	TGCGCCAGCAGCCAAGATTACCCGAACACCGGGGAGCTGTTTTTT
-	12	TRBV19	-	TRBJ2-4	CASSAKGHIQYF	TGTGCCAGTAGCGCTAAGGGGCACATTCAGTACTTC
-	16	TRBV28	TRBD2	TRBJ2-2	CASRQSGGANTGELFF	TGTGCCAGCAGACAAAGCGGGGGCGCGAACACCGGGGAGCTGTTTTTT
-	14	TRBV5-1	-	TRBJ2-2	CASSLGHGTGELFF	TGCGCCAGCAGCTTGGGACACGGCACCGGGGAGCTGTTTTTT
once	13	TRBV25-1	-	TRBJ2-2	CASSRERTGELFF	TGTGCCAGCAGTAGGGAGCGAACCGGGGAGCTGTTTTTT
-	13	TRBV2	TRBD1	TRBJ2-7	CASSRGQDYEQYF	TGTGCCAGCAGCCGAGGACAGGACTACGAGCAGTACTTC
medium-sized	16	TRBV19	TRBD1	TRBJ1-5	CASTDRGAGNNQPQHF	TGTGCCAGTACCGACAGGGGCGCGGGTAATAATCAGCCCCAGCATTTT
-	14	TRBV7-3	-	TRBJ2-3	CASSLMDGSDTQYF	TGTGCCAGCAGCTTAATGGACGGATCAGATACGCAGTATTTT
-	14	TRBV7-9	TRBD1	TRBJ2-1	CASTLTTGEVEQFF	TGTGCCAGCACCTTAACTACAGGGGAAGTTGAGCAGTTCTTC
-	13	TRBV19	-	TRBJ2-5	CASSNPSSETQYF	TGTGCCAGTAGTAACCCGTCCTCCGAGACCCAGTACTTC
-	13	TRBV18	-	TRBJ1-4	CASSPATNEKLFF	TGTGCCAGCTCACCCGCAACTAATGAAAAACTGTTTTTT
-	18	TRBV5-4	TRBD2	TRBJ2-2	CASSNLASGRAFTGELFF	TGTGCCAGCAGCAACCTAGCTAGCGGGAGGGCCTTCACCGGGGAGCTGTTTTTT
-	16	TRBV3-1/TRBV3-2	-	TRBJ2-6	CASSPLGGSGANVLTF	TGTGCCAGCAGCCCCCTGGGTGGGTCTGGGGCCAACGTCCTGACTTTC
-	13	TRBV7-9	TRBD2	TRBJ2-5	CASSLALAGGQYF	TGTGCCAGCAGCTTAGCACTAGCGGGGGGCCAGTACTTC
-	11	TRBV20-1	-	TRBJ2-3	CSVRGADTQYF	TGCAGTGTTCGGGGCGCAGATACGCAGTATTTT
-	14	TRBV7-7	TRBD1	TRBJ2-5	CASSSGSGGETQYF	TGTGCTAGCAGCTCAGGGTCAGGGGGAGAGACCCAGTACTTC
-	15	TRBV5-4	-	TRBJ2-5	CASSSGGFGLRGQYF	TGTGCCAGCAGCTCTGGGGGGTTCGGCCTTCGTGGCCAGTACTTC
few	14	TRBV6-4	TRBD1	TRBJ2-1	CANSGTGIYNEQFF	TGTGCCAACTCCGGGACAGGGATTTACAATGAGCAGTTCTTC
-	13	TRBV30	-	TRBJ2-7	CAWSRGTLGEQYF	TGTGCCTGGAGTCGGGGTACCCTCGGCGAGCAGTACTTC
once	14	TRBV4-3	-	TRBJ1-2	CASSQSGANYGYTF	TGCGCCAGCAGCCAATCGGGAGCCAACTATGGCTACACCTTC
-	13	TRBV4-3	-	TRBJ1-4	CASSQREGEKLFF	TGCGCCAGCAGCCAGCGGGAAGGTGAAAAACTGTTTTTT
-	20	TRBV4-2	TRBD2	TRBJ2-3	CASSQDTLAGGPMLTDTQYF	TGTGCCAGCAGCCAAGATACGCTAGCGGGAGGGCCGATGTTAACGGATACGCAGTATTTT
-	13	TRBV29-1	-	TRBJ1-1	CSGRNRVNTEAFF	TGCAGCGGAAGAAACAGGGTAAACACTGAAGCTTTCTTT
-	13	TRBV7-2	-	TRBJ2-7	CASSSVNADEQYF	TGTGCCAGCAGCTCAGTTAATGCCGACGAGCAGTACTTC
-	15	TRBV27	-	TRBJ2-7	CASSGWTSVAYEQYF	TGTGCCAGCTCGGGATGGACATCTGTCGCCTACGAGCAGTACTTC
-	14	TRBV7-9	-	TRBJ1-2	CASSLPGWGYGYTF	TGTGCCAGCAGCCTGCCAGGTTGGGGCTATGGCTACACCTTC
-	16	TRBV28	TRBD1	TRBJ2-5	CASSLLGGEGRETQYF	TGTGCCAGCAGTTTACTAGGGGGCGAGGGTCGGGAGACCCAGTACTTC
-	15	TRBV28	-	TRBJ2-7	CASSTPTGNSYEQYF	TGTGCCAGCAGCACCCCGACGGGGAACTCCTACGAGCAGTACTTC
-	13	TRBV7-9	-	TRBJ2-1	CASSLWGRDEQFF	TGTGCCAGCAGCTTATGGGGGCGGGATGAGCAGTTCTTC
-	16	TRBV5-6	-	TRBJ1-2	CASSPTGAGADYGYTF	TGTGCCAGCAGCCCAACGGGCGCGGGGGCGGACTATGGCTACACCTTC
-	15	TRBV7-9	-	TRBJ2-2	CASSSWDTDTGELFF	TGTGCCAGCAGCTCCTGGGACACGGACACCGGGGAGCTGTTTTTT
-	13	TRBV4-2	-	TRBJ2-3	CASSGSRTDTQYF	TGTGCCAGCAGCGGCAGCCGCACAGATACGCAGTATTTT
few	13	TRBV19	-	TRBJ1-5	CASRWDSNQPQHF	TGTGCCAGTAGATGGGACAGCAATCAGCCCCAGCATTTT
few	16	TRBV5-6	-	TRBJ2-6	CASSSETVSGANVLTF	TGTGCCAGCAGCTCCGAGACAGTCTCTGGGGCCAACGTCCTGACTTTC
few	16	TRBV5-1	TRBD2	TRBJ2-5	CASSFPPGGDQETQYF	TGCGCCAGCAGCTTCCCCCCGGGAGGGGACCAAGAGACCCAGTACTTC
few	13	TRBV7-3	-	TRBJ2-3	CASSLTLVDTQYF	TGTGCCAGCAGCTTAACGTTGGTAGATACGCAGTATTTT
-	12	TRBV19	-	TRBJ1-2	CASRTGLGGYTF	TGTGCCAGTAGAACAGGGCTCGGTGGCTACACCTTC
-	12	TRBV28	-	TRBJ1-1	CATRVGAIEAFF	TGTGCCACCAGAGTGGGGGCGATTGAAGCTTTCTTT
-	15	TRBV6-2/TRBV6-3	-	TRBJ2-3	CASSYGPQLPDTQYF	TGTGCCAGCAGTTACGGGCCCCAGCTCCCAGATACGCAGTATTTT
-	17	TRBV5-1	TRBD2	TRBJ2-1	CASSPGYGLVGDNEQFF	TGCGCCAGCAGCCCGGGGTATGGACTAGTCGGTGACAATGAGCAGTTCTTC
-	13	TRBV2	TRBD1	TRBJ2-4	CASRLDRENIQYF	TGTGCCAGCAGGTTGGACAGGGAAAACATTCAGTACTTC
-	13	TRBV10-3	-	TRBJ1-2	CAISAPTGIGYTF	TGTGCCATCAGTGCCCCAACAGGGATTGGCTACACCTTC
-	16	TRBV10-3	TRBD2	TRBJ2-1	CAISETPGLAGDEQFF	TGTGCCATCAGTGAGACTCCGGGACTAGCGGGCGATGAGCAGTTCTTC
few	14	TRBV7-2	-	TRBJ1-1	CASSLMGGDTEAFF	TGTGCCAGCAGCTTAATGGGGGGCGATACTGAAGCTTTCTTT
-	14	TRBV7-6	TRBD1	TRBJ1-6	CASSSDRGNSPLHF	TGTGCCAGCAGCTCGGACAGGGGTAATTCACCCCTCCACTTT
-	14	TRBV2	-	TRBJ2-5	CASSDLERRETQYF	TGTGCCAGCAGTGACCTAGAGAGGCGAGAGACCCAGTACTTC
few	13	TRBV5-4	-	TRBJ2-5	CASSQDLTETQYF	TGTGCCAGCAGCCAGGACCTTACAGAGACCCAGTACTTC
-	15	TRBV30	TRBD1	TRBJ2-7	CAWRPGTGSFSEQYF	TGTGCCTGGAGACCCGGGACAGGGTCCTTCTCCGAGCAGTACTTC
-	15	TRBV7-3	-	TRBJ2-7	CASSLRAEKAYEQYF	TGTGCCAGCAGCTTACGAGCGGAGAAGGCCTACGAGCAGTACTTC
-	14	TRBV25-1	-	TRBJ1-4	CASSGGGGNEKLFF	TGTGCCAGCAGTGGGGGTGGTGGCAATGAAAAACTGTTTTTT